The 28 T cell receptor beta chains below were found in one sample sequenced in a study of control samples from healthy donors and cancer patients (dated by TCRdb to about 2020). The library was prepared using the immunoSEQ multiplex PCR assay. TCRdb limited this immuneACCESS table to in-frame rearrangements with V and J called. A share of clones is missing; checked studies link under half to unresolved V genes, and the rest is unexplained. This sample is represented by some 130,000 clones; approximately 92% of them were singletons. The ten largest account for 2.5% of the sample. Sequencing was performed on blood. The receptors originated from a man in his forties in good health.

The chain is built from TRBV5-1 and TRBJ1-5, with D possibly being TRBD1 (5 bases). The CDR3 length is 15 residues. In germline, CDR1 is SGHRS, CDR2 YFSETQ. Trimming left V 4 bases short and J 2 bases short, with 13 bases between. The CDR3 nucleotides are TGCGCCAGCAGCACGGGACTTTCGGGCAATCAGCCCCAGCATTTT. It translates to CASSTGLSGNQPQHF.

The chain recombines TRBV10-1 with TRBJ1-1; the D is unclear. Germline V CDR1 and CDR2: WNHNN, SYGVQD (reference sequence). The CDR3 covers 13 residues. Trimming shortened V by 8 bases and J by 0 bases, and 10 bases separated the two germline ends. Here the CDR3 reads CASAASLNTEAFF. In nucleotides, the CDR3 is TGCGCCAGCGCCGCGAGTCTGAACACTGAAGCTTTCTTT.

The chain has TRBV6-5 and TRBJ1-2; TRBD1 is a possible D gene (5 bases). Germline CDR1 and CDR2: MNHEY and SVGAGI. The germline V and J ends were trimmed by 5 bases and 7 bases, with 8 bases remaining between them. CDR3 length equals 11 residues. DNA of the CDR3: TGTGCCAGCAGTCGGGGGAGTGGCTACACCTTC. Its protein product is CASSRGSGYTF.

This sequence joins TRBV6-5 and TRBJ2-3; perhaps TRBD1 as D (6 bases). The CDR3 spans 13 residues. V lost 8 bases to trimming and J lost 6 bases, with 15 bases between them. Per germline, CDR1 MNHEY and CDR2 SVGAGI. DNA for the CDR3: TGTGCCAGCCTGGGGGCCTCCGCGGATACGCAGTATTTT. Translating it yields CASLGASADTQYF.

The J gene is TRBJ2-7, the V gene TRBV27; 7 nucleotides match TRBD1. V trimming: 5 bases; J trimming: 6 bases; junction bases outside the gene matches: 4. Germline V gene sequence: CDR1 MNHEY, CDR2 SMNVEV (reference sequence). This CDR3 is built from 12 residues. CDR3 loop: CASSTGTAEQYF. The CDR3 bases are TGTGCCAGCAGTACCGGGACAGCCGAGCAGTACTTC.

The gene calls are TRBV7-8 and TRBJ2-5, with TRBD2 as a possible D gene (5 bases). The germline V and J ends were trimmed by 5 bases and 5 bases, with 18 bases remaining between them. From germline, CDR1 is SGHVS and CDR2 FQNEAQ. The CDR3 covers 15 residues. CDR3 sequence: CASSPSPQLHETQYF. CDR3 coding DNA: TGTGCCAGCAGCCCTAGCCCCCAACTCCATGAGACCCAGTACTTC.

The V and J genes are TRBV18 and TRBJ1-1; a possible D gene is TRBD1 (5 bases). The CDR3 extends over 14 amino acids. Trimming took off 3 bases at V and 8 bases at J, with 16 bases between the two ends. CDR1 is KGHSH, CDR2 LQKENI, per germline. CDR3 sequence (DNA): TGTGCCAGCTCACCCCTAGACCGACAGCACGAAGCTTTCTTT. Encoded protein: CASSPLDRQHEAFF.

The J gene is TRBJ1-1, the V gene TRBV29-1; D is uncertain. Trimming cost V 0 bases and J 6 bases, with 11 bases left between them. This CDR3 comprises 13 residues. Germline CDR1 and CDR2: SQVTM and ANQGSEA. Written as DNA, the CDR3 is TGCAGCGTTGAAGATGGACTGGGGTCTGAAGCTTTCTTT. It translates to CSVEDGLGSEAFF.

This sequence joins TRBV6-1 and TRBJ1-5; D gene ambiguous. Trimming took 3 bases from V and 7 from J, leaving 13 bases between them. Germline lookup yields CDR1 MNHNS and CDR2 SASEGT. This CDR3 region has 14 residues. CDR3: CASSERRVGQPQHF. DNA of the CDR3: TGTGCCAGCAGTGAGCGGCGGGTGGGGCAGCCCCAGCATTTT.

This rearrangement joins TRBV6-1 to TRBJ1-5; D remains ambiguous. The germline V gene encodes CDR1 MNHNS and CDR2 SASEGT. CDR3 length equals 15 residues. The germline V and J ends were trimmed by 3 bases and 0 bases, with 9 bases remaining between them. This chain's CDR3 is CASSEPHYSNQPQHF. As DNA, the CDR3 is TGTGCCAGCAGTGAGCCCCACTATAGCAATCAGCCCCAGCATTTT.

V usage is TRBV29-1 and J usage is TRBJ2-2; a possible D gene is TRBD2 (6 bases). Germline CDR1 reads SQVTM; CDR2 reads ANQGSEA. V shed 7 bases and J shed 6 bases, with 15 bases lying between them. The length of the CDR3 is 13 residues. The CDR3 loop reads CSAGGPVAGELFF. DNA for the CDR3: TGCAGCGCCGGGGGTCCAGTCGCCGGGGAGCTGTTTTTT.

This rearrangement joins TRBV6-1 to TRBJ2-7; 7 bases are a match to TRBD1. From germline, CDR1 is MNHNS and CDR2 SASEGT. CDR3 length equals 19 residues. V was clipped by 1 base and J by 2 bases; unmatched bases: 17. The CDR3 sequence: CASSEGMTGYVLGPYEQYF. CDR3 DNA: TGTGCCAGCAGTGAAGGGATGACAGGGTACGTCCTGGGACCCTACGAGCAGTACTTC.

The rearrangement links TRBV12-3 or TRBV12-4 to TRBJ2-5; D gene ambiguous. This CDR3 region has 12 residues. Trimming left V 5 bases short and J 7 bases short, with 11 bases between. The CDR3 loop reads CASSRHVGTQYF. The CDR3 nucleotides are TGTGCCAGCAGTCGACACGTTGGGACCCAGTACTTC.

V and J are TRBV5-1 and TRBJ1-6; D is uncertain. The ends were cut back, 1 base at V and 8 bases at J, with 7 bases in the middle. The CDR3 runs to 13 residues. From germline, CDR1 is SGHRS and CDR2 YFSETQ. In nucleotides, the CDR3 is TGCGCCAGCAGCTTGACGGGTTATTCACCCCTCCACTTT. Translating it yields CASSLTGYSPLHF.

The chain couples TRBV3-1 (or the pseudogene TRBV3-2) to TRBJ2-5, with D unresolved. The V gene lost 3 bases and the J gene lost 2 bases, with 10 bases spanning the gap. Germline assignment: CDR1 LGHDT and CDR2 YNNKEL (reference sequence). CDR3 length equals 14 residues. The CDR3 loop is CASSQAGPQETQYF. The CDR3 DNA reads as TGTGCCAGCAGCCAGGCCGGACCACAAGAGACCCAGTACTTC.

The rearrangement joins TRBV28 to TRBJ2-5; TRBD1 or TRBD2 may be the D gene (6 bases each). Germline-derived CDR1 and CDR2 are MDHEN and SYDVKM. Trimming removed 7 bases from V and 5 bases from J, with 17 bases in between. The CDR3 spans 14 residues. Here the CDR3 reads CASTTLGGLETQYF. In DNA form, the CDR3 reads TGTGCCAGCACCACCCTAGGGGGGCTTGAGACCCAGTACTTC.

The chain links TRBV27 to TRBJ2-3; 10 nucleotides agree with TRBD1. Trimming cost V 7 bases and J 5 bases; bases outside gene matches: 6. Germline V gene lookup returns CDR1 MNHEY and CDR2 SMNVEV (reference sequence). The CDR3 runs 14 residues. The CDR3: CASTGTGAIDTQYF. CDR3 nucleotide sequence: TGTGCCAGCACCGGGACAGGGGCGATAGATACGCAGTATTTT.

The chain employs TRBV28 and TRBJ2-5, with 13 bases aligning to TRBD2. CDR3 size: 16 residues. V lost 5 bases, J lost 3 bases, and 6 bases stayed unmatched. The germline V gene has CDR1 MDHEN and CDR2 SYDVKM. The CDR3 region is CASSPQLAGGKETQYF. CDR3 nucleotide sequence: TGTGCCAGCAGTCCACAACTAGCGGGGGGGAAAGAGACCCAGTACTTC.

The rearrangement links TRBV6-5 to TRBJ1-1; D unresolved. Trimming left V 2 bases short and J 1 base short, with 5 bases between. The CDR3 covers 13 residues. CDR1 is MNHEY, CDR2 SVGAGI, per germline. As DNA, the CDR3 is TGTGCCAGCAGTTACAGGCGGAACACTGAAGCTTTCTTT. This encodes CASSYRRNTEAFF.

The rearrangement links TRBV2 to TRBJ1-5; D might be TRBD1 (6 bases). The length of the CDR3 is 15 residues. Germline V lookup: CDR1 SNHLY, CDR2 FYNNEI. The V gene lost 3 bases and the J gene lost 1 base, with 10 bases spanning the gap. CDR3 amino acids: CASSEWGASNQPQHF. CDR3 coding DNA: TGTGCCAGCAGTGAGTGGGGGGCCAGCAATCAGCCCCAGCATTTT.

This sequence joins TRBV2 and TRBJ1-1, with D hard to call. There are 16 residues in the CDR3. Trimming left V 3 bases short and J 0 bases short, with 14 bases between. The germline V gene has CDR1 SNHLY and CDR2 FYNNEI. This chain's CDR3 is CASSDWWGGMNTEAFF. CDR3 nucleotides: TGTGCCAGCAGTGACTGGTGGGGAGGGATGAACACTGAAGCTTTCTTT.

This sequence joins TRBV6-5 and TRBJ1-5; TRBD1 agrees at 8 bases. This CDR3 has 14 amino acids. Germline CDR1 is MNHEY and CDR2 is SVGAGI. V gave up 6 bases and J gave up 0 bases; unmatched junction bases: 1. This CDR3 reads CASRGTGSNQPQHF. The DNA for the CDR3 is TGTGCCAGCAGAGGGACAGGTAGCAATCAGCCCCAGCATTTT.

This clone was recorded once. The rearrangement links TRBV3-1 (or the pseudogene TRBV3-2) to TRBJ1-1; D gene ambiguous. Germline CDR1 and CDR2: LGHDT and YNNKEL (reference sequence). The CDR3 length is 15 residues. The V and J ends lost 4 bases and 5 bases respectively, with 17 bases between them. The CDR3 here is CASSPSEGSGTEAFF. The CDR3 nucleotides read TGTGCCAGCAGCCCAAGTGAAGGGAGTGGGACTGAAGCTTTCTTT.

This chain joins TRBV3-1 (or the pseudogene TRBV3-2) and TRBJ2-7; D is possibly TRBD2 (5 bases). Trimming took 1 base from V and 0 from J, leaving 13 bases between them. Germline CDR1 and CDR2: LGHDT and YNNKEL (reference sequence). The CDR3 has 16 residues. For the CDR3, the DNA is TGTGCCAGCAGCCAAGGAGGGTGGCGGAGCTCCTACGAGCAGTACTTC. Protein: CASSQGGWRSSYEQYF.

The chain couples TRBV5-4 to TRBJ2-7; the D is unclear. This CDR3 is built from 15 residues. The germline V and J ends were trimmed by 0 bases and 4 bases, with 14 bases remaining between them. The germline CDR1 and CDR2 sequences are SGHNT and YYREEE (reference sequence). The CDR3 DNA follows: TGTGCCAGCAGCTTGGGGTCCGTTACCTTGTACGAGCAGTACTTC. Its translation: CASSLGSVTLYEQYF.

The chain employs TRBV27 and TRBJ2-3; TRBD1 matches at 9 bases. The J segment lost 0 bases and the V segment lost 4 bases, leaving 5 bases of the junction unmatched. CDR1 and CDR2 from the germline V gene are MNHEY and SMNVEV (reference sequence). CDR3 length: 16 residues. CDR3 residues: CASSWTGADSTDTQYF. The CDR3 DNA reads TGTGCCAGCAGTTGGACAGGGGCAGATAGCACAGATACGCAGTATTTT.

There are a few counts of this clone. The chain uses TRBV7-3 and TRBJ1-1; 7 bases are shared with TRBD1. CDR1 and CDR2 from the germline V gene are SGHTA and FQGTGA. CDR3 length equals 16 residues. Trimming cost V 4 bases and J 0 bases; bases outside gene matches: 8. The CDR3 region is CASSYPGQSMNTEAFF. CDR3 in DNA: TGTGCCAGCAGCTATCCGGGACAGTCCATGAACACTGAAGCTTTCTTT. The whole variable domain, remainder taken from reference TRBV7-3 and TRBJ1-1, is GAGVSQTPSNKVTEKGKYVELRCDPISGHTALYWYRQSLGQGPEFLIYFQGTGAADDSGLPNDRFFAVRPEGSVSTLKIQRTERGDSAVYLCASSYPGQSMNTEAFFGQGTRLTVV.

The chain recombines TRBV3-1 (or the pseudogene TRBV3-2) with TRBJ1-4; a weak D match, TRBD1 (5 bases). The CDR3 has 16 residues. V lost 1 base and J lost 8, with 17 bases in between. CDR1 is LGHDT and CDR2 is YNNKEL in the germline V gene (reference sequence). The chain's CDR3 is CASSQGETGGREKLFF. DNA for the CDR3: TGTGCCAGCAGCCAAGGGGAGACGGGGGGAAGGGAAAAACTGTTTTTT.